The next 27 T cell receptor beta chains were all read from a single sample in a study of shared clonotypes between healthy human individuals. Data came from immunoSEQ multiplex PCR; TCRdb stores just in-frame clones and leaves some out. Of about 2.1 million clones in the sample, just under 95% were seen once. The naive CD8 population came from CD45RO-negative cells selected for CCR7, without terminally differentiated effector memory CD45RA+ cells. Sequencing was performed on naive CD8+ T cells from PBMCs. All receptors derive from a man aged 18 to 30 in good health. Some clones in this sample may be carry-over from other donors' samples.

This rearrangement joins TRBV27 to TRBJ1-4; D ambiguous. Germline loops: CDR1 MNHEY, CDR2 SMNVEV (reference sequence). V lost 7 bases and J lost 3, with 18 bases in between. The CDR3 runs to 16 residues. CDR3 nucleotides: TGTGCCAGCACCCTCCATGATTACGAGTCTAATGAAAAACTGTTTTTT. This gives the protein CASTLHDYESNEKLFF.

In this sample, this clone turned up once. The chain employs TRBV9 and TRBJ2-5, with D unclear. Trimming shortened V by 0 bases and J by 0 bases, and 9 bases separated the two germline ends. The CDR3 length is 15 residues. In germline, CDR1 is SGDLS, CDR2 YYNGEE. The CDR3 is CASSVVGSYQETQYF. The CDR3, as DNA: TGTGCCAGCAGCGTAGTAGGGTCGTACCAAGAGACCCAGTACTTC.

To note about this clone: Other DNA sequences from this sample encode an identical CDR3 as well. This chain's CDR3 is CASSQGTGAGETQYF. Written as DNA, the CDR3 is TGCGCCAGCAGCCAAGGGACAGGGGCGGGAGAGACCCAGTACTTC. The chain couples TRBV4-3 to TRBJ2-5; 9 bases line up with TRBD1. This CDR3 has 15 amino acids. The germline V gene has CDR1 LGHNA and CDR2 YSLEER. V lost 1 base to trimming and J lost 4 bases; unmatched junction nucleotides: 4.

This chain uses TRBV28 with TRBJ1-1; D unclear. The CDR3 is 13 amino acids. Trimming shortened V by 4 bases and J by 5 bases, and 11 bases separated the two germline ends. CDR1 and CDR2 (germline): MDHEN, SYDVKM. CDR3: CASSYRGDTEAFF. CDR3 nucleotides: TGTGCCAGCAGTTACCGAGGAGATACTGAAGCTTTCTTT.

The gene calls are TRBV27 and TRBJ1-3; D ambiguous. CDR3 length: 16 residues. Trimming cost V 1 base and J 0 bases, with 10 bases left between them. Germline assignment: CDR1 MNHEY and CDR2 SMNVEV (reference sequence). DNA for the CDR3: TGTGCCAGCAGTTTATTCGGGAGCCTCTCTGGAAACACCATATATTTT. Translation: CASSLFGSLSGNTIYF.

Remarks on this clone: Other DNA sequences within the sample encode an identical CDR3. This chain joins TRBV27 and TRBJ2-7; D might be TRBD2 (5 bases). V lost 3 bases to trimming and J lost 4 bases, with 10 bases between them. CDR3 size: 13 residues. Germline V gene data show CDR1 as MNHEY and CDR2 as SMNVEV (reference sequence). As DNA, the CDR3 is TGTGCCAGCAGTTTTGGGCTAGCTTACGAGCAGTACTTC. Its translation: CASSFGLAYEQYF.

J is TRBJ2-7 and V is TRBV5-6; 9 bases map to TRBD1. CDR3 length: 15 residues. Trimming removed 4 bases from V and 4 bases from J; junction bases left unmatched: 9. Germline V gene lookup returns CDR1 SGHDT and CDR2 YYEEEE. The CDR3 region has the DNA TGTGCCAGCAGCCATGACGGGACAGGGATATACGAGCAGTACTTC. Its translation is CASSHDGTGIYEQYF.

The chain is built from TRBV29-1 and TRBJ2-1; D might be TRBD2 (5 bases). Germline V gene sequence: CDR1 SQVTM, CDR2 ANQGSEA. Trimming left V 7 bases short and J 7 bases short, with 17 bases between. There are 13 residues in the CDR3. CDR3 in amino acids: CSAEDYRGNEQFF. CDR3 coding DNA: TGCAGCGCTGAGGATTACCGGGGTAATGAGCAGTTCTTC.

With respect to this clone: Other DNA sequences within the sample encode an identical CDR3. This rearrangement joins TRBV9 to TRBJ2-7; D is possibly TRBD2 (8 bases). V was trimmed by 3 bases and J by 2 bases, leaving 15 bases between them. CDR3 length equals 15 residues. The germline V gene has CDR1 SGDLS and CDR2 YYNGEE. The CDR3 loop is CASSAGGGPPYEQYF. The CDR3 bases are TGTGCCAGCAGCGCGGGAGGGGGCCCCCCCTACGAGCAGTACTTC. The full variable domain, completed using reference TRBV9 and TRBJ2-7, is DSGVTQTPKHLITATGQRVTLRCSPRSGDLSVYWYQQSLDQGLQFLIQYYNGEERAKGNILERFSAQQFPDLHSELNLSSLELGDSALYFCASSAGGGPPYEQYFGPGTRLTVT.

The CDR3 protein is CASSLTTNRGGGEKLFF. The CDR3 nucleotides read TGTGCCAGCAGCTTAACCACTAACAGGGGTGGAGGTGAAAAACTGTTTTTT. The rearrangement joins TRBV7-2 to TRBJ1-4; the match to TRBD1 covers 7 bases. Germline lookup yields CDR1 SGHTA and CDR2 FQGNSA. J lost 7 bases, V lost 2 bases, and 13 bases had no gene match. The CDR3 extends over 17 amino acids.

This chain connects TRBV28 to TRBJ1-1; 7 bases fit TRBD1. The CDR3 has 16 amino acids. The germline CDR1 and CDR2 sequences are MDHEN and SYDVKM. Losses at the gene ends were 2 bases for V and 6 bases for J; bases not matched to a gene: 12. The CDR3 sequence: CASSLQGDRMYAEAFF. CDR3 nucleotides: TGTGCCAGCAGTTTACAGGGGGACCGGATGTACGCTGAAGCTTTCTTT.

The rearrangement links TRBV19 to TRBJ1-2; weak D call: TRBD1 (5 bases). CDR3 length: 17 residues. CDR1 and CDR2 from the germline V gene are LNHDA and SQIVND (reference sequence). Deletions cut 1 base from V and 0 bases from J, with 15 bases between. CDR3 DNA sequence: TGTGCCAGTAGTATAGCCCGATGGGGGGGAGCTAACTATGGCTACACCTTC. As protein: CASSIARWGGANYGYTF.

V gene TRBV28 combines with J gene TRBJ1-1; a possible D gene is TRBD1 (5 bases). The CDR3 is 15 residues long. CDR1 and CDR2 from the germline V gene are MDHEN and SYDVKM. Trimming took 1 base from V and 1 from J, leaving 10 bases between them. CDR3 DNA sequence: TGTGCCAGCAGTTTATTTTCTGGGGGGAACACTGAAGCTTTCTTT. It specifies CASSLFSGGNTEAFF.

The V call is TRBV18, the J call TRBJ2-1; D may match TRBD1 or TRBD2 (6 bases each). Trimming shortened V by 3 bases and J by 3 bases, and 15 bases separated the two germline ends. CDR1 is KGHSH and CDR2 is LQKENI in the germline V gene. This CDR3 has 16 residues. This CDR3 is CASSPGGQRLYNEQFF. The DNA of the CDR3 is TGTGCCAGCTCACCGGGGGGCCAGCGACTCTACAATGAGCAGTTCTTC.

The V call is TRBV29-1, the J call TRBJ2-7, with 7 bases matching TRBD1. Per the germline V gene, CDR1 is SQVTM and CDR2 is ANQGSEA. The CDR3 extends over 14 amino acids. V lost 4 bases and J lost 2; bases outside the gene matches: 8. The chain's CDR3 is CSVVVPGQTYEQYF. DNA for the CDR3: TGCAGCGTTGTCGTACCGGGACAGACCTACGAGCAGTACTTC.

The genes are TRBV7-3 and TRBJ2-2; D gene ambiguous. CDR3 length equals 14 residues. V dropped 5 bases and J dropped 6 bases, with 13 bases sitting between them. CDR1 and CDR2 (germline): SGHTA, FQGTGA. The DNA of the CDR3 is TGTGCCAGCAGCCTCCCTAGGGCGCCCGGGGAGCTGTTTTTT. Translated, it gives CASSLPRAPGELFF. The whole variable domain, filled in from reference TRBV7-3 and TRBJ2-2, reads GAGVSQTPSNKVTEKGKYVELRCDPISGHTALYWYRQSLGQGPEFLIYFQGTGAADDSGLPNDRFFAVRPEGSVSTLKIQRTERGDSAVYLCASSLPRAPGELFFGEGSRLTVL.

The V gene is TRBV7-9, the J gene TRBJ1-2; D gene uncertain. There are 14 residues in the CDR3. CDR1 is SEHNR and CDR2 is FQNEAQ in the germline V gene (reference sequence). The V gene lost 3 bases and the J gene lost 4 bases, with 12 bases spanning the gap. This chain's CDR3 is CASSLEAHPYGYTF. CDR3 DNA sequence: TGTGCCAGCAGCTTGGAAGCTCATCCCTATGGCTACACCTTC.

The chain employs TRBV11-3 and TRBJ2-7, with 7 bases lining up with TRBD2. V shed 6 bases, J shed 7 bases, and the junction held 12 bases outside the gene matches. The length of the CDR3 is 14 residues. CDR1 is SGHNT, CDR2 YENEEA, per germline. CDR3 nucleotide sequence: TGTGCCAGCAGATGGGGGAGGGCCGGAACGGAGCAGTACTTC. Its translation: CASRWGRAGTEQYF.

The chain carries TRBV28 and TRBJ2-2, with 10 bases identical to TRBD2. This CDR3 spans 17 amino acids. Trimming removed 2 bases from V and 5 bases from J; junction bases left unmatched: 8. In germline, CDR1 is MDHEN, CDR2 SYDVKM. In nucleotides, the CDR3 is TGTGCCAGCAGTTTACGCCTAGCGGGGGTTAAAACCGGGGAGCTGTTTTTT. It specifies CASSLRLAGVKTGELFF.

In regard to this clone: This sample also contains other DNA sequences that code for the same CDR3. The chain has TRBV7-3 and TRBJ1-2; maybe TRBD1 (5 bases). Trimming removed 2 bases at V and 8 bases at J, with 9 bases between. The germline gives CDR1 SGHTA, CDR2 FQGTGA. The CDR3 is 12 amino acids. In DNA, the CDR3 is TGTGCCAGCAGCTTAGGGACTGGCGGCTACACCTTC. Protein sequence: CASSLGTGGYTF.

J is TRBJ2-1 and V is TRBV12-5; TRBD2 aligns across 7 bases. Germline trimming cut 2 bases from V and 5 bases from J; bases unmatched to any gene: 9. Germline V CDR1 and CDR2: LGHNT, FRNRAP. The CDR3 length is 16 residues. The CDR3 DNA follows: TGTGCTAGTGGTTTGAGGTCGGCGGGAGATCACAATGAGCAGTTCTTC. It yields the protein CASGLRSAGDHNEQFF.

The CDR3 loop reads CASSLIGRGNEQFF. The CDR3 DNA sequence: TGCGCCAGCAGCTTGATCGGGAGGGGGAATGAGCAGTTCTTC. The chain recombines TRBV5-1 with TRBJ2-1, with 8 positions matching TRBD2. Germline trimming cut 1 base from V and 7 bases from J; bases unmatched to any gene: 4. CDR3 length: 14 residues. CDR1 is SGHRS, CDR2 YFSETQ, per germline.

The chain uses TRBV21-1 and TRBJ2-5; the table's D call of TRBD2 was not tested on the DNA. TRBV21-1 is noted as a pseudogene. The CDR3 extends over 15 amino acids. The CDR3 is CASSVGLAGEETQYF. CDR3 DNA: TGTGCCAGCAGCGTCGGGCTAGCGGGAGAGGAGACCCAGTACTTC.

J is TRBJ2-3 and V is TRBV10-3; 9 nucleotides align to TRBD2. Germline V gene lookup returns CDR1 ENHRY and CDR2 SYGVKD. The V and J ends lost 0 bases and 6 bases, in that order; junction bases with no gene match: 4. The CDR3 runs 15 residues. The CDR3 is CAISESRGGEDTQYF. CDR3 coding DNA: TGTGCCATCAGTGAGTCGCGGGGGGGCGAGGATACGCAGTATTTT.

Notes on this clone: The sample carries other DNA sequences with the same CDR3. This chain links TRBV11-2 with TRBJ2-1, with D unresolved. The CDR3 extends over 12 amino acids. In germline, CDR1 is SGHAT, CDR2 FQNNGV. V lost 1 base and J 8 bases, leaving 6 bases between the germline ends. CDR3 loop: CASSLGVHEQFF. The CDR3, as DNA: TGTGCCAGCAGCTTAGGAGTACATGAGCAGTTCTTC. Based on the CDR3 plus reference TRBV11-2 and TRBJ2-1, the full variable domain is EAGVAQSPRYKIIEKRQSVAFWCNPISGHATLYWYQQILGQGPKLLIQFQNNGVVDDSQLPKDRFSAERLKGVDSTLKIQPAKLEDSAVYLCASSLGVHEQFFGPGTRLTVL.

The J gene is TRBJ2-7, the V gene TRBV30; D is undetermined. From germline, CDR1 is GTSNPN and CDR2 SVGIG (reference sequence). The CDR3 is 11 amino acids. Trimming pared 5 bases from V and 0 bases from J, leaving 5 bases between. The DNA for the CDR3 is TGTGCCTGGGAGAGCTCCTACGAGCAGTACTTC. It encodes CAWESSYEQYF.

The gene calls are TRBV5-5 and TRBJ1-1; 8 nucleotides align to TRBD1. The CDR3 has 14 residues. CDR1 and CDR2 from the germline V gene are SGHKS and YYEKEE (reference sequence). V was pared by 4 bases and J by 1 base, with 3 bases of the junction left unmatched. The CDR3, as DNA: TGTGCCAGCAGCCGAGGACAGGGGAACACTGAAGCTTTCTTT. Its translation: CASSRGQGNTEAFF.